These T cell receptor beta chains were read from a single sample in a study of blood T cell repertoires in COVID-19. The protocol was immunoSEQ multiplex PCR, while the TCRdb copy is restricted to in-frame clones and leaves out a portion. Here the sample spans approximately 240,000 clones, 70% to 90% being singletons. Material for sequencing was peripheral blood. The receptors shown here come from a woman between 40 and 55 years old who had recovered from COVID-19. Each CDR3 is given with its conserved first and last residue. Each record gives: V gene, J gene, D gene, clone size, CDR3 DNA, CDR3 protein. D genes are given only for firm matches. Expanded clones are given a class, and other clones once, few, many or no size at all.

TRBV5-1	TRBJ2-2	NA	few	TGCGCCAGCAGCTTGGGGCTCGACACCGGGGAGCTGTTTTTT	CASSLGLDTGELFF
TRBV3-1/TRBV3-2	TRBJ2-4	TRBD1	NA	TGTGCCAGTTCGGGACAGTTCACCGATCTAGCCAAAAACATTCAGTACTTC	CASSGQFTDLAKNIQYF
TRBV29-1	TRBJ2-4	TRBD1	NA	TGCAGCGTTGAAGGCGGGCAGGGGGCCCCCTGGGGGGCCAAAAACATTCAGTACTTC	CSVEGGQGAPWGAKNIQYF
TRBV4-3	TRBJ1-6	NA	NA	TGCGCCAGCAGCCAAGATCGGGAGGCCTATAATTCACCCCTCCACTTT	CASSQDREAYNSPLHF
TRBV29-1	TRBJ2-7	TRBD2	NA	TGCAGCGTTGCCCGGGACTATTCGTACGAGCAGTACTTC	CSVARDYSYEQYF
TRBV11-3	TRBJ2-3	TRBD2	NA	TGTGCCAGCGGCCTGGGAGGGAACACAGATACGCAGTATTTT	CASGLGGNTDTQYF
TRBV5-6	TRBJ1-3	TRBD1	NA	TGTGCCAGCAGCCCTGGGTTAGGGACAGTGAGTTCTGGAAACACCATATATTTT	CASSPGLGTVSSGNTIYF
TRBV6-4	TRBJ2-2	NA	NA	TGTGCCAGCAGTGATCAGGAGAACACCGGGGAGCTGTTTTTT	CASSDQENTGELFF
TRBV10-2	TRBJ1-6	NA	NA	TGCGCCAGCAGTGAAAGGCAGGGGCTCTATAATTCACCCCTCCACTTT	CASSERQGLYNSPLHF
TRBV29-1	TRBJ2-7	TRBD1	once	TGCAGCGTTGTTGGGGCTGGGACAGGGCGGGAGCAGTACTTC	CSVVGAGTGREQYF
TRBV7-9	TRBJ2-2	NA	NA	TGTGCCAGCAGCTCTAATAGGCCCAGGGGTGCCGGGGAGCTGTTTTTT	CASSSNRPRGAGELFF
TRBV2	TRBJ2-7	NA	NA	TGTGCCAGCAGTCGGACTTTGTACGAGCAGTACTTC	CASSRTLYEQYF
TRBV7-2	TRBJ2-7	TRBD2	NA	TGTGCCAGCAGGGGCAGCGGGAGGGATCGCGAGCAGTACTTC	CASRGSGRDREQYF
TRBV4-1	TRBJ2-5	NA	once	TGCGCCAGCAGCCAAGAATGGCTCGGCGGGGAGACCCAGTACTTC	CASSQEWLGGETQYF
TRBV6-6	TRBJ1-3	TRBD1	NA	TGTGCCAGCAGTCGTCGAGGGACAGGGGGCTCTGGAAACACCATATATTTT	CASSRRGTGGSGNTIYF
TRBV18	TRBJ1-4	NA	NA	TGTGCCAGCTGGACAGCCCCTAATGAAAAACTGTTTTTT	CASWTAPNEKLFF
TRBV6-2/TRBV6-3	TRBJ1-6	NA	NA	TGTGCCAGCAGTTACCCGGGATCACCCCTCCACTTT	CASSYPGSPLHF
TRBV11-3	TRBJ2-3	NA	NA	TGTGCCAGCGGCCGGGGTGCTACGCAGTATTTT	CASGRGATQYF